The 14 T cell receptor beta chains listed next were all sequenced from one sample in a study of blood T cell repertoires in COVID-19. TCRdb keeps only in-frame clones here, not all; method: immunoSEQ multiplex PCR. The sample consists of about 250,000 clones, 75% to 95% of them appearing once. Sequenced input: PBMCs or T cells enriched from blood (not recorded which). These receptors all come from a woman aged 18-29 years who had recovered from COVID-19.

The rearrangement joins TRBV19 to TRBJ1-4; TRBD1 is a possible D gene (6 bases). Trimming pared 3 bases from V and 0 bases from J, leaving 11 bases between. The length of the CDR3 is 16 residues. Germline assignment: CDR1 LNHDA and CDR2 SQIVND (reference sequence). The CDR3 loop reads CASSIGDRPTNEKLFF. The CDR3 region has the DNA TGTGCCAGTAGTATTGGCGACAGGCCAACTAATGAAAAACTGTTTTTT.

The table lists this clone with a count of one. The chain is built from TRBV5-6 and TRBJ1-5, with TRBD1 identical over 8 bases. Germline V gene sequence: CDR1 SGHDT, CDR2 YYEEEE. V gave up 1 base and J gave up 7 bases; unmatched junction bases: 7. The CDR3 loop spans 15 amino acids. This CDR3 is CASSLRTGIGQPQHF. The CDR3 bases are TGTGCCAGCAGCTTGAGGACAGGGATCGGCCAGCCCCAGCATTTT.

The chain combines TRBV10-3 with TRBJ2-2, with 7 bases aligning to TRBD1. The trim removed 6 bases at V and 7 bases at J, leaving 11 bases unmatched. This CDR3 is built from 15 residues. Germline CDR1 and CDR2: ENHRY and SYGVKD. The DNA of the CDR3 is TGTGCCATCAGCCTGTCAGGGGGTCGGGTCGGGGAGCTGTTTTTT. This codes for CAISLSGGRVGELFF.

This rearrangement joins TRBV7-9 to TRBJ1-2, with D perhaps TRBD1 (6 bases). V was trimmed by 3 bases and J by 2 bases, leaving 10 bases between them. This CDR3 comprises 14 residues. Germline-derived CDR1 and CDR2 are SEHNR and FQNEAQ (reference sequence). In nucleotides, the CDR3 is TGTGCCAGCAGCTTCGGGGGGCCGAACTATGGCTACACCTTC. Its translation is CASSFGGPNYGYTF.

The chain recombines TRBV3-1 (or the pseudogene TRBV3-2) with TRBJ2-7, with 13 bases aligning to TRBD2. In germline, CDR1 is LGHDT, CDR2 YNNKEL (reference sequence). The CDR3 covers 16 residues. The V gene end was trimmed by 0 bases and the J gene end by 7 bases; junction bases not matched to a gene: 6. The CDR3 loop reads CASSQDLTSGRGEQYF. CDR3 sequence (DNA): TGTGCCAGCAGCCAAGATCTAACTAGCGGGAGGGGAGAGCAGTACTTC.

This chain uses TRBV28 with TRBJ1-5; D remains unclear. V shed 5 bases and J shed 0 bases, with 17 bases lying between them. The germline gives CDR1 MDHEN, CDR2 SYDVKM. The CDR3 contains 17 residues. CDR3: CASSGRWPEYSNQPQHF. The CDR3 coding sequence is TGTGCCAGCAGTGGGAGATGGCCGGAGTATAGCAATCAGCCCCAGCATTTT.

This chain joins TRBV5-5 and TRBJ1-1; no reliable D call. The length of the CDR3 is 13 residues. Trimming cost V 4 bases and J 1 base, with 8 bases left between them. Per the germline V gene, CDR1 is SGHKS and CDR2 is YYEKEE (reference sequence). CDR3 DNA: TGTGCCAGCAGCCGGCGGCCGAACACTGAAGCTTTCTTT. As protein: CASSRRPNTEAFF.

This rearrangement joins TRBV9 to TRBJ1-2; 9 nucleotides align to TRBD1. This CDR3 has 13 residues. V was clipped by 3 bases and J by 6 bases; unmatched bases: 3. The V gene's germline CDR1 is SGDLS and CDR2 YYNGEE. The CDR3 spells CASSEGTGNGYTF. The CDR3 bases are TGTGCCAGCAGCGAGGGGACAGGGAATGGCTACACCTTC.

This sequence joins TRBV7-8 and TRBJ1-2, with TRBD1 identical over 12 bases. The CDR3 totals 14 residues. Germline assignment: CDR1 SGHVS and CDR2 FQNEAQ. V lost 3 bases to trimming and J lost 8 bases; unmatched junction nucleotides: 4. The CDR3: CASSLGQGAGGYTF. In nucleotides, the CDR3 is TGTGCCAGCAGCTTGGGACAGGGGGCGGGCGGCTACACCTTC.

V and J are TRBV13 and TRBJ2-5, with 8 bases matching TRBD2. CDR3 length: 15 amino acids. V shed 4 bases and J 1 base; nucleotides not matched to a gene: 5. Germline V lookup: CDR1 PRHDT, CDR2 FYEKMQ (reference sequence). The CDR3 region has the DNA TGTGCCAGCAGCTCCAAGACTAGCGCCCAAGAGACCCAGTACTTC. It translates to CASSSKTSAQETQYF.

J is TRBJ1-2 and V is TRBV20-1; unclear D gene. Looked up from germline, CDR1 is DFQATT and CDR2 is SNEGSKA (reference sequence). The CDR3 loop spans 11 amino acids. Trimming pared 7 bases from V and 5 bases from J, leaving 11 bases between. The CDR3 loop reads CSGEGVYGYTF. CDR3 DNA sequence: TGCAGTGGGGAGGGTGTTTATGGCTACACCTTC.

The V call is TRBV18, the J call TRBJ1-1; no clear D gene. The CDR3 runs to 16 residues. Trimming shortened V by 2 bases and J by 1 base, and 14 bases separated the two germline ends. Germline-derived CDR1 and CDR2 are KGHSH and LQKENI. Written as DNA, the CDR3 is TGTGCCAGCTCACCATCGGCGGGAAGTAAGAACACTGAAGCTTTCTTT. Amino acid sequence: CASSPSAGSKNTEAFF.

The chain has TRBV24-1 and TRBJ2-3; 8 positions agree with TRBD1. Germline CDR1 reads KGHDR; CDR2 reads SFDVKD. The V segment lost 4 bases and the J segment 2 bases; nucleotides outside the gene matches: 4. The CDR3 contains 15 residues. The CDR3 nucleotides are TGTGCCACCAGTGACCCGGGACAGGTCACAGATACGCAGTATTTT. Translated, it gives CATSDPGQVTDTQYF.

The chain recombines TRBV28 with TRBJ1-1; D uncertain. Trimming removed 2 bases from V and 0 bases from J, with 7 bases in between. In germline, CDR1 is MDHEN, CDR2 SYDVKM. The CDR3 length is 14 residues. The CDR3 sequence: CASSLPPMNTEAFF. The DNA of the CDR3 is TGTGCCAGCAGTTTACCCCCAATGAACACTGAAGCTTTCTTT.